This T cell receptor (beta chain) was identified during a study of T cells in Graves' hyperthyroidism and ophthalmopathy. Researchers amplified the TCR beta CDR3 regions from RNA transcripts. The HTBI set primed first-round TCR CDR3 RT-PCR. Via MiXCR, TCRdb re-called the multiplex PCR reads, giving one row per CDR3 protein. In the table there are about 610,000 distinct CDR3 sequences, roughly 14% of which are singletons. Losses at the gene ends were 4 bases for V and 7 bases for J; bases not matched to a gene: 6. The length of the CDR3 is 14 residues. Germline V CDR1 and CDR2: LNHNV, YYDKDF (reference sequence). This clonotype was detected a few times.

The source of this sequence is a woman aged 40 to 50 with Graves' ophthalmopathy. The J gene is TRBJ2-7, the V gene TRBV15; 11 bases are a match to TRBD2. The specimen sequenced was blood. CDR3 nucleotide sequence: TGTGCCACCAGCAAACTAGCGGGAGTTCCGGAGCAGTACTTC. It encodes CATSKLAGVPEQYF.